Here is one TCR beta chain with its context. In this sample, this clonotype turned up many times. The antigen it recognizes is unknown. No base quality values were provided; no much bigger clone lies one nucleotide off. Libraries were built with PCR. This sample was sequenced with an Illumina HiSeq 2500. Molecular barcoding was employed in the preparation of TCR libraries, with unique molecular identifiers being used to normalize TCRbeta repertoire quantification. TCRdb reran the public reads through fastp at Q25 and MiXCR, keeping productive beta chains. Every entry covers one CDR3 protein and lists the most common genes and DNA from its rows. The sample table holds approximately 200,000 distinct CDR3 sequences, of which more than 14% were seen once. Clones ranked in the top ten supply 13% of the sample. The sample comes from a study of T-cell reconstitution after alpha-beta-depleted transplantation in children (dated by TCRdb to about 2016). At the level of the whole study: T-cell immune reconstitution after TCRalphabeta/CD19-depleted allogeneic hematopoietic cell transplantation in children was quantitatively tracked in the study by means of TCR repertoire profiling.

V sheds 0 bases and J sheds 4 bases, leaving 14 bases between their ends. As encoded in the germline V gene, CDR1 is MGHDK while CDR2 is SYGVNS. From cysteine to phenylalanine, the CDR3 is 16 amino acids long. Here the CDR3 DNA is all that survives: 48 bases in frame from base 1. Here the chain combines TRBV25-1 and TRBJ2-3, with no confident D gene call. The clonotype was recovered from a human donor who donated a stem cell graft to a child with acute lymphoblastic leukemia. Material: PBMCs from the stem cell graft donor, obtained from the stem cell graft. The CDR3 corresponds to CASSEYEEKGADTQYF. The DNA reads TGTGCCAGCAGTGAATATGAGGAAAAGGGCGCAGATACGCAGTATTTT.